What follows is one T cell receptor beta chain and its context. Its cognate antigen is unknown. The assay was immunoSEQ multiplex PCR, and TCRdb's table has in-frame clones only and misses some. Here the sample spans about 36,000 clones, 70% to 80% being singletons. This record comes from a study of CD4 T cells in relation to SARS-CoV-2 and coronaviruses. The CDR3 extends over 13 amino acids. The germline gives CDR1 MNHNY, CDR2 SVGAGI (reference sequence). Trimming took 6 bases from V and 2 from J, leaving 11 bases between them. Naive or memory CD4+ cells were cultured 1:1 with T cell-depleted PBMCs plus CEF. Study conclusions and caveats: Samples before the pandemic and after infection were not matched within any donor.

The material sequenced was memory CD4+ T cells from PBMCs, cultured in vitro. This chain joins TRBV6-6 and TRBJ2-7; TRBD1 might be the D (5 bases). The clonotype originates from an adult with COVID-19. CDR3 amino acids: CASSPVRAYEQYF. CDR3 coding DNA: TGTGCCAGCAGCCCCGTCAGGGCCTACGAGCAGTACTTC.